The next 20 T cell receptor beta chains were all read from a single sample in a study of blood T cell repertoires in COVID-19. TCRdb's table, derived via immunoSEQ multiplex PCR, lists solely in-frame clones and lacks some. Among tens of thousands of clones listed, approximately 80% were seen once. Sequencing was carried out using peripheral blood. The receptors were gathered from a man aged 50-59 years with acute or convalescent COVID-19.

There are a few counts of this clone. The rearrangement uses TRBV4-1 and TRBJ1-3, with TRBD1 matching over 7 bases. The length of the CDR3 is 15 residues. V gave up 3 bases and J gave up 4 bases; unmatched junction bases: 6. Germline values: CDR1 MGHRA, CDR2 YSYEKL. In DNA form, the CDR3 reads TGCGCCAGCAGCCAGGAAGGGACAGAAGGAAACACCATATATTTT. It translates to CASSQEGTEGNTIYF.

The rearrangement joins TRBV18 to TRBJ2-4; TRBD2 aligns across 10 bases. The CDR3 loop spans 17 amino acids. The V segment lost 0 bases and the J segment 4 bases; nucleotides outside the gene matches: 6. Looked up from germline, CDR1 is KGHSH and CDR2 is LQKENI. DNA of the CDR3: TGTGCCAGCTCACCACCTAAGGCTAGCGGGGGTAAAAACATTCAGTACTTC. Amino acid sequence: CASSPPKASGGKNIQYF.

The chain joins TRBV12-3 or TRBV12-4 to TRBJ1-4, with 9 bases aligning to TRBD1. The J segment lost 7 bases and the V segment lost 9 bases, leaving 6 bases of the junction unmatched. CDR3 length: 13 amino acids. CDR3 in DNA: TGTGCCAGTAGGACAGGGGAAAGTGAAAAACTGTTTTTT. It encodes CASRTGESEKLFF.

This CDR3 reads CASSIPGQPGGKNIQYF. CDR3 DNA sequence: TGTGCCAGTAGTATCCCAGGACAGCCAGGGGGCAAAAACATTCAGTACTTC. The chain links TRBV19 to TRBJ2-4; 7 positions match TRBD1. Germline values: CDR1 LNHDA, CDR2 SQIVND (reference sequence). The length of the CDR3 is 17 residues. The V segment lost 3 bases and the J segment 3 bases; nucleotides outside the gene matches: 11.

V is TRBV12-3 or TRBV12-4 and J is TRBJ2-2; tentative D call: TRBD2 (5 bases). The CDR3 has 12 residues. V was shortened by 7 bases and J by 11 bases, with 14 bases between the two germline ends. The CDR3 region has the DNA TGTGCCAGCACGGAAGGGTCGGGAGAGCTGTTTTTT. It encodes CASTEGSGELFF.

V gene TRBV5-1 combines with J gene TRBJ1-6; maybe TRBD1 (5 bases). Trimming took 2 bases from V and 7 from J, leaving 22 bases between them. Germline V gives CDR1 SGHRS, CDR2 YFSETQ. This CDR3 is built from 18 residues. The CDR3 DNA is TGCGCCAGCAGCTTAGTGGGTCTCGGAAGGACAACGAATTCACCCCTCCACTTT. This translates into CASSLVGLGRTTNSPLHF.

The CDR3 sequence is CASSIQGPYGYTF. CDR3 nucleotides: TGTGCCAGTAGCATACAGGGCCCCTATGGCTACACCTTC. The genes are TRBV19 and TRBJ1-2; a weak D match, TRBD1 (6 bases). Germline lookup yields CDR1 LNHDA and CDR2 SQIVND (reference sequence). Trimming cost V 6 bases and J 4 bases, with 12 bases left between them. This CDR3 spans 13 amino acids.

The V gene is TRBV13, the J gene TRBJ2-5; D unclear. This CDR3 comprises 14 residues. The ends were cut back, 0 bases at V and 5 bases at J, with 10 bases in the middle. The germline CDR1 and CDR2 sequences are PRHDT and FYEKMQ (reference sequence). This CDR3 is CASSLGALRETQYF. CDR3 DNA: TGTGCCAGCAGCTTAGGGGCCTTGAGGGAGACCCAGTACTTC.

CDR3 sequence: CASSPVMAGGEQYF. CDR3 nucleotide sequence: TGTGCCAGCAGCCCCGTCATGGCAGGGGGCGAGCAGTACTTC. This chain connects TRBV11-1 to TRBJ2-7; 7 bases line up with TRBD1. This CDR3 is 14 amino acids long. Looked up from germline, CDR1 is SGHAT and CDR2 is FQDESV (reference sequence). J gave up 6 bases and V 5 bases, and 10 bases lay outside the gene matches.

The chain joins TRBV29-1 to TRBJ2-7; D not resolved. Germline V gene sequence: CDR1 SQVTM, CDR2 ANQGSEA. V lost 3 bases to trimming and J lost 0 bases, with 9 bases between them. The CDR3 runs to 13 residues. The CDR3 DNA follows: TGCAGCGTTGACAGGAATCCCTCCTACGAGCAGTACTTC. It codes for CSVDRNPSYEQYF.

CDR3 nucleotide sequence: TGTGCCAGTAGTATCTCGAACGGGTTTAATGAAAAACTGTTTTTT. Translating gives CASSISNGFNEKLFF. The chain recombines TRBV19 with TRBJ1-4; D not certain. With 3 bases removed from V and 4 bases from J, the gap between germline ends came to 12 bases. The CDR3 runs 15 residues. The V gene's germline CDR1 is LNHDA and CDR2 SQIVND (reference sequence).

The rearrangement links TRBV18 to TRBJ2-5; D is unresolved. Deletions cut 6 bases from V and 2 bases from J, with 4 bases between. Germline CDR1 and CDR2: KGHSH and LQKENI. The CDR3 spans 11 residues. The CDR3 region has the DNA TGTGCCAGCTCTCAACAAGAGACCCAGTACTTC. Residues: CASSQQETQYF.

This clone was seen just once. The V and J genes are TRBV11-2 and TRBJ2-5, with a tentative D call TRBD1 (5 bases). The CDR3 runs 13 residues. CDR1 SGHAT and CDR2 FQNNGV come from the germline V gene. The V end lost 5 bases, the J end lost 10 bases, and 17 bases lay between the germline ends. Here the CDR3 reads CASSQGSQTGQYF. Here the CDR3 DNA reads TGTGCCAGCAGCCAGGGATCCCAGACGGGCCAGTACTTC.

V is TRBV7-2 and J is TRBJ1-3; possibly TRBD1 for D (5 bases). V lost 2 bases, J lost 4 bases, and 9 bases lay in between. CDR1 and CDR2 from the germline V gene are SGHTA and FQGNSA. The length of the CDR3 is 14 residues. The CDR3 reads CASSLRGGGNTIYF. CDR3 DNA sequence: TGTGCCAGCAGCTTAAGGGGAGGAGGAAACACCATATATTTT.

The chain combines TRBV7-9 with TRBJ1-1; 7 bases map to TRBD1. The CDR3 loop spans 16 amino acids. In germline, CDR1 is SEHNR, CDR2 FQNEAQ (reference sequence). V was pared by 5 bases and J by 4 bases, with 13 bases of the junction left unmatched. The CDR3 region is CASSEPRQGVSTEAFF. Written as DNA, the CDR3 is TGTGCCAGCAGCGAACCCCGACAGGGAGTCTCCACTGAAGCTTTCTTT.

The CDR3 DNA reads TGTGCCAGCAGTCTAAATAGCGTCTACGAGCAGTACTTC. The encoded protein is CASSLNSVYEQYF. This chain uses TRBV28 with TRBJ2-7, with a weak D call TRBD2 (5 bases). The V gene's germline CDR1 is MDHEN and CDR2 SYDVKM. The CDR3 runs 13 residues. Between the trimmed V and J ends, which lost 5 bases and 3 bases, there was a span of 11 bases.

This sequence joins TRBV28 and TRBJ1-5; 7 positions match TRBD1. J lost 3 bases, V lost 6 bases, and 11 bases had no gene match. CDR1 is MDHEN and CDR2 is SYDVKM in the germline V gene. The CDR3 runs 16 residues. In DNA form, the CDR3 reads TGTGCCAGCAGGTTTAAGGGGACAGCTTTCAATCAGCCCCAGCATTTT. It codes for CASRFKGTAFNQPQHF. Full variable domain (missing parts from reference TRBV28 and TRBJ1-5): DVKVTQSSRYLVKRTGEKVFLECVQDMDHENMFWYRQDPGLGLRLIYFSYDVKMKEKGDIPEGYSVSREKKERFSLILESASTNQTSMYLCASRFKGTAFNQPQHFGDGTRLSIL.

This chain links TRBV10-3 with TRBJ1-2; D perhaps matches TRBD1 (6 bases). Germline V gene data show CDR1 as ENHRY and CDR2 as SYGVKD. The ends were cut back, 3 bases at V and 8 bases at J, with 13 bases in the middle. The CDR3 spans 13 residues. CDR3 DNA: TGTGCCATCAGTGAAGGGGGAGGGTACGGCTACACCTTC. Residues: CAISEGGGYGYTF.

The chain combines TRBV7-9 with TRBJ1-2; TRBD1 aligns across 8 bases. In germline, CDR1 is SEHNR, CDR2 FQNEAQ (reference sequence). This CDR3 spans 17 amino acids. J was trimmed by 4 bases and V by 6 bases; bases with no gene match: 16. The CDR3 here is CASSLDRGDRQGYGYTF. CDR3 nucleotides: TGTGCCAGCAGTCTCGACAGGGGAGATCGACAAGGCTATGGCTACACCTTC. Complete variable domain (other parts from reference TRBV7-9 and TRBJ1-2): DTGVSQNPRHKITKRGQNVTFRCDPISEHNRLYWYRQTLGQGPEFLTYFQNEAQLEKSRLLSDRFSAERPKGSFSTLEIQRTEQGDSAMYLCASSLDRGDRQGYGYTFGSGTRLTVV.

The V gene is TRBV19, the J gene TRBJ1-1; tentative D call: TRBD1 (5 bases). CDR1 is LNHDA, CDR2 SQIVND, per germline (reference sequence). This CDR3 has 15 amino acids. The V end lost 5 bases, the J end lost 6 bases, and 19 bases lay between the germline ends. For the CDR3, the DNA is TGTGCCAGTAGTGCGGGGACCGCTAATCGCGCTGAAGCTTTCTTT. Translation gives CASSAGTANRAEAFF.